Listed here are 23 T cell receptor beta chains from one sample, sequenced in a study of Tregs in tolerant kidney transplant recipients. Repertoires were generated with immunoSEQ multiplex PCR, while TCRdb's copy carries only in-frame clones and drops some. The sample shows about 120,000 clones, about 90% of them seen only once. Sequencing was carried out using CD4+ T cells from blood. Source of these receptors: a human donor in good health.

The chain employs TRBV5-1 and TRBJ2-3, with TRBD1 matching 7 bases. The CDR3 sequence is 14 residues long. Trimming at V came to 4 bases and at J to 4 bases, leaving 6 bases not matched to a gene. Per germline, CDR1 SGHRS and CDR2 YFSETQ. The CDR3 sequence is CASSRPQGPDTQYF. The CDR3 nucleotides are TGCGCCAGCAGCCGACCACAGGGGCCAGATACGCAGTATTTT.

The gene calls are TRBV15 and TRBJ1-5; D is uncertain. Germline CDR1 LNHNV, CDR2 YYDKDF (reference sequence). Trimming shortened V by 8 bases and J by 5 bases, and 10 bases separated the two germline ends. This CDR3 has 12 amino acids. CDR3 DNA: TGTGCCACCGGGCAAGATCATCAGCCCCAGCATTTT. Residues: CATGQDHQPQHF.

The chain links TRBV19 to TRBJ1-2; a weak D match, TRBD1 (5 bases). The CDR3 spans 14 residues. CDR1 is LNHDA, CDR2 SQIVND, per germline (reference sequence). V shed 6 bases and J shed 7 bases, with 18 bases lying between them. CDR3 nucleotide sequence: TGTGCCAGTAGCCTCCGGGACTCACAAGCTGGCTACACCTTC. Protein product: CASSLRDSQAGYTF.

There are a few counts of this clone. The chain uses TRBV5-7 and TRBJ2-7; 7 positions match TRBD1. TRBV5-7 is given ORF status, its function remaining uncertain. Losses at the gene ends were 9 bases for V and 0 bases for J; bases not matched to a gene: 15. The CDR3 loop spans 16 amino acids. The chain's CDR3 is CATRSLPGTDSYEQYF. CDR3 DNA: TGTGCCACGCGAAGCCTTCCCGGGACAGACTCCTACGAGCAGTACTTC.

The chain is built from TRBV6-5 and TRBJ1-6; D gene uncertain. Germline CDR1 is MNHEY and CDR2 is SVGAGI. V lost 7 bases and J lost 0, with 4 bases in between. The CDR3 covers 13 residues. The CDR3 bases are TGTGCCAGCAAAAGCTCCTATAATTCACCCCTCCACTTT. Its protein product is CASKSSYNSPLHF.

The chain couples TRBV23-1 to TRBJ2-3, with D hard to call. TRBV23-1 is an ORF; its function is uncertain. The CDR3 is 16 residues long. Trimming cost V 7 bases and J 0 bases, with 17 bases left between them. The CDR3, as DNA: TGCGCCAGCAAGGTATTGAAGGGATCAAGCACAGATACGCAGTATTTT. Translating gives CASKVLKGSSTDTQYF.

The chain employs TRBV2 and TRBJ2-1; 8 positions match TRBD2. V gave up 8 bases and J gave up 8 bases; unmatched junction bases: 14. The germline V gene has CDR1 SNHLY and CDR2 FYNNEI. This CDR3 has 15 residues. The CDR3 region has the DNA TGTGCCAGCGGGAGGGATAGCGGGACCTGGTATGAGCAGTTCTTC. This gives the protein CASGRDSGTWYEQFF. Supplemented by reference TRBV2 and TRBJ2-1, the full variable domain reads EPEVTQTPSHQVTQMGQEVILRCVPISNHLYFYWYRQILGQKVEFLVSFYNNEISEKSEIFDDQFSVERPDGSNFTLKIRSTKLEDSAMYFCASGRDSGTWYEQFFGPGTRLTVL.

The V gene is TRBV4-2, the J gene TRBJ1-4; maybe TRBD1 (5 bases). There are 16 residues in the CDR3. CDR1 is LGHNA, CDR2 YNFKEQ, per germline. The V end lost 0 bases, the J end lost 8 bases, and 16 bases lay between the germline ends. CDR3 in amino acids: CASSQDIGTGGEKLFF. CDR3 DNA: TGTGCCAGCAGCCAAGATATCGGGACCGGAGGGGAAAAACTGTTTTTT.

The chain uses TRBV7-3 and TRBJ2-1; D is unresolved. V lost 2 bases, J lost 5 bases, and 7 bases lay in between. Germline V lookup: CDR1 SGHTA, CDR2 FQGTGA. The CDR3 is 13 amino acids. The CDR3 DNA follows: TGTGCCAGCAGCTTAGGGCCCGACAATGAGCAGTTCTTC. It is translated as CASSLGPDNEQFF. Full variable domain (missing parts from reference TRBV7-3 and TRBJ2-1): GAGVSQTPSNKVTEKGKYVELRCDPISGHTALYWYRQSLGQGPEFLIYFQGTGAADDSGLPNDRFFAVRPEGSVSTLKIQRTERGDSAVYLCASSLGPDNEQFFGPGTRLTVL.

This clone appeared once. The J gene is TRBJ2-1, the V gene TRBV9; D may be TRBD1 or TRBD2 (6 bases each). Trimming left V 2 bases short and J 5 bases short, with 14 bases between. The CDR3 consists of 15 residues. The germline gives CDR1 SGDLS, CDR2 YYNGEE. The CDR3 loop reads CASSVSRGADNEQFF. In DNA form, the CDR3 reads TGTGCCAGCAGCGTCAGTAGGGGGGCGGACAATGAGCAGTTCTTC.

This chain uses TRBV29-1 with TRBJ1-5, with unresolved D. The CDR3 length is 13 residues. V was cut by 4 bases and J by 7 bases, with 14 bases left in between. From germline, CDR1 is SQVTM and CDR2 ANQGSEA. The CDR3 is CSVAVAGKQPQHF. CDR3 bases: TGCAGCGTTGCGGTGGCAGGAAAACAGCCCCAGCATTTT.

The V call is TRBV6-5, the J call TRBJ2-1; TRBD2 agrees at 10 bases. The CDR3 consists of 15 residues. Per the germline V gene, CDR1 is MNHEY and CDR2 is SVGAGI. Unmatched junction bases numbered 10, after V lost 5 bases and J lost 9 bases. CDR3: CASSPPAGGRVEQFF. Written as DNA, the CDR3 is TGTGCCAGCAGTCCCCCAGCGGGAGGGAGGGTTGAGCAGTTCTTC.

This clone has a single count. The J gene is TRBJ1-5, the V gene TRBV10-3, with 9 bases fitting TRBD1. J lost 5 bases, V lost 6 bases, and 5 bases had no gene match. CDR1 is ENHRY, CDR2 SYGVKD, per germline. The CDR3 runs 14 residues. CDR3 sequence: CAISPQGAHQPQHF. The CDR3 nucleotides read TGTGCCATCAGCCCACAGGGGGCGCATCAGCCCCAGCATTTT.

The V call is TRBV5-1, the J call TRBJ1-1; 7 bases fit TRBD1. CDR1 is SGHRS, CDR2 YFSETQ, per germline. Trimming removed 1 base from V and 4 bases from J; junction bases left unmatched: 1. CDR3 size: 13 residues. The CDR3 DNA is TGCGCCAGCAGCTTGCAGGGGGTCACTGAAGCTTTCTTT. This gives the protein CASSLQGVTEAFF.

The rearrangement joins TRBV6-4 to TRBJ2-1, with D unresolved. The length of the CDR3 is 15 residues. V was cut by 2 bases and J by 1 base, with 9 bases left in between. Germline assignment: CDR1 MRHNA and CDR2 SNTAGT. In DNA form, the CDR3 reads TGTGCCAGCAGTGACGGAAGGGTTTCCTACAATGAGCAGTTCTTC. Translated: CASSDGRVSYNEQFF.

The CDR3: CASSDRGLTDTQYF. The CDR3 bases are TGTGCCAGTAGCGACAGGGGCCTCACAGATACGCAGTATTTT. The rearrangement uses TRBV19 and TRBJ2-3; 8 bases are a match to TRBD1. The length of the CDR3 is 14 residues. In germline, CDR1 is LNHDA, CDR2 SQIVND (reference sequence). With V trimmed by 6 bases and J by 2 bases, 4 bases remained unmatched.

This rearrangement joins TRBV10-1 to TRBJ1-1; possibly TRBD1 for D (5 bases). The CDR3 sequence is 12 residues long. Germline CDR1 reads WNHNN; CDR2 reads SYGVQD (reference sequence). Trimming took off 5 bases at V and 4 bases at J, with 8 bases between the two ends. The CDR3 loop is CASSIGTTEAFF. The CDR3 DNA is TGCGCCAGCAGTATAGGGACCACTGAAGCTTTCTTT.

The rearrangement joins TRBV7-3 to TRBJ1-1; D uncertain. Germline assignment: CDR1 SGHTA and CDR2 FQGTGA. The CDR3 has 13 residues. Trimming pared 2 bases from V and 1 base from J, leaving 5 bases between. CDR3 nucleotide sequence: TGTGCCAGCAGCTTAGGCCGGAACACTGAAGCTTTCTTT. Residues: CASSLGRNTEAFF.

This clone was counted once. The chain links TRBV5-1 to TRBJ2-5; 10 bases are a match to TRBD2. The germline gives CDR1 SGHRS, CDR2 YFSETQ. V shed 0 bases, J shed 2 bases, and the junction held 4 bases outside the gene matches. This CDR3 spans 16 amino acids. CDR3 sequence: CASSLGSSGGQETQYF. The CDR3, as DNA: TGCGCCAGCAGCTTGGGGTCTAGCGGGGGACAAGAGACCCAGTACTTC.

The chain has TRBV6-1 and TRBJ1-5; the D is unclear. V lost 1 base and J 6 bases, leaving 7 bases between the germline ends. This CDR3 contains 13 residues. CDR1 is MNHNS and CDR2 is SASEGT in the germline V gene. CDR3 region: CASSEGIAQPQHF. CDR3 bases: TGTGCCAGCAGTGAAGGTATTGCTCAGCCCCAGCATTTT.

This clone appeared once. This sequence joins TRBV4-2 and TRBJ2-3; the D gene is possibly TRBD2 (5 bases). This CDR3 region has 17 residues. CDR1 and CDR2 from the germline V gene are LGHNA and YNFKEQ. The V end was cut by 4 bases, the J end by 3 bases, with 20 bases between. In DNA form, the CDR3 reads TGTGCCAGCAGCCGAGCCGCTACTAGAGTCGGGACAGATACGCAGTATTTT. It codes for CASSRAATRVGTDTQYF.

The rearrangement uses TRBV18 and TRBJ1-5; D ambiguous. Trimming took 4 bases from V and 4 from J, leaving 8 bases between them. The germline CDR1 and CDR2 sequences are KGHSH and LQKENI. This CDR3 has 13 amino acids. The CDR3 here is CASSLTVNQPQHF. The CDR3 DNA reads as TGTGCCAGCTCACTGACCGTGAATCAGCCCCAGCATTTT.

This chain links TRBV7-2 with TRBJ1-2, with TRBD1 matching 7 bases. Germline CDR1 and CDR2: SGHTA and FQGNSA. This CDR3 is built from 13 residues. Trimming took 6 bases from V and 2 from J; bases not matched to a gene: 3. CDR3 coding DNA: TGTGCCAGCAGTCCGGACAGGAACTATGGCTACACCTTC. Encoded protein: CASSPDRNYGYTF.